The entry below gives a single T cell receptor beta chain sequence along with its context. These data are taken from a study of OX40 agonist ivuxolimab in advanced cancers. Clones were sequenced by immunoSEQ multiplex PCR, and TCRdb holds only the in-frame ones, with some missing. The table records around 58,000 clones, around 85% of them present only once. Trimming cost V 4 bases and J 1 base, with 14 bases left between them. The CDR3 covers 16 residues. From germline, CDR1 is SGHTA and CDR2 FQGTGA. Material: CD4+ or CD8+ T cells sorted from blood, obtained in a trial of the OX40 agonist ivuxolimab. This sequence originates from an adult with an advanced solid tumor such as melanoma, head and neck, liver or kidney cancer. This chain links TRBV7-3 with TRBJ2-1; D may be TRBD2 (6 bases). For the CDR3, the DNA is TGTGCCAGCAGCTCAATAGTGGGGGGATCCTACAATGAGCAGTTCTTC. Protein product: CASSSIVGGSYNEQFF.